These 17 T cell receptor beta chains came from one sample sequenced in a study of cytomegalovirus exposure and HLA in healthy donors. PCR involved 60 Vbeta and 13 Jbeta primers. TCRdb keeps only in-frame clones here, not all; method: immunoSEQ multiplex PCR. The sample consists of about 130,000 clones, roughly 15% of them appearing once. Material: PBMCs. These receptors were obtained from a female donor in good health and CMV-seropositive.

The chain employs TRBV7-2 and TRBJ2-3; D gene unclear. CDR1 is SGHTA and CDR2 is FQGNSA in the germline V gene. The CDR3 consists of 13 residues. V was trimmed by 5 bases and J by 4 bases, leaving 10 bases between them. CDR3 in amino acids: CASSPPYSDTQYF. The CDR3 DNA reads TGTGCCAGCAGCCCCCCTTACTCAGATACGCAGTATTTT.

This clone was seen more than once but under ten times. This chain links TRBV19 with TRBJ1-1; D is undetermined. CDR1 LNHDA and CDR2 SQIVND come from the germline V gene (reference sequence). The CDR3 extends over 12 amino acids. V was shortened by 10 bases and J by 5 bases, with 14 bases between the two germline ends. DNA for the CDR3: TGTGCCACCACGCAAAGGAGAACTGAAGCTTTCTTT. Residues: CATTQRRTEAFF.

The V gene is TRBV5-1, the J gene TRBJ2-2; the D is unclear. CDR3 size: 15 residues. Trimming took off 2 bases at V and 3 bases at J, with 11 bases between the two ends. CDR1 and CDR2 (germline): SGHRS, YFSETQ. The CDR3 DNA sequence: TGCGCCAGCAGCTTCCAGCGCCTTGACACCGGGGAGCTGTTTTTT. Residues: CASSFQRLDTGELFF.

The chain couples TRBV7-2 to TRBJ1-3; D may be TRBD1 (5 bases). V dropped 8 bases and J dropped 0 bases, with 17 bases sitting between them. CDR3 size: 16 residues. Per germline, CDR1 SGHTA and CDR2 FQGNSA. CDR3 in DNA: TGTGCCAGCCCGAAGGGGTTTTTGAGCTCTGGAAACACCATATATTTT. Translated: CASPKGFLSSGNTIYF.

This clone was counted a few times. The chain joins TRBV28 to TRBJ2-7; 7 nucleotides align to TRBD2. The CDR3 runs 12 residues. The germline V gene has CDR1 MDHEN and CDR2 SYDVKM. V was clipped by 10 bases and J by 4 bases; unmatched bases: 7. The CDR3 loop reads CATKRGGYEQYF. The CDR3 nucleotides are TGTGCCACAAAGCGGGGCGGGTACGAGCAGTACTTC.

The chain links TRBV13 to TRBJ1-1; D is possibly TRBD1 (5 bases). Germline V gives CDR1 PRHDT, CDR2 FYEKMQ (reference sequence). V lost 4 bases and J 5 bases, leaving 23 bases between the germline ends. The CDR3 contains 17 residues. CDR3 in DNA: TGTGCCAGCAGCTCACCCGACAGATCTCTACTCCAGACTGAAGCTTTCTTT. Its protein product is CASSSPDRSLLQTEAFF.

CDR3 in amino acids: CASSYGTGAYEQYF. As DNA, the CDR3 is TGTGCCAGCAGTTATGGGACAGGGGCCTACGAGCAGTACTTC. This sequence joins TRBV6-5 and TRBJ2-7, with 10 bases fitting TRBD1. This CDR3 is 14 amino acids long. Per germline, CDR1 MNHEY and CDR2 SVGAGI. J gave up 2 bases and V 3 bases, and 1 base lay outside the gene matches.

The chain joins TRBV9 to TRBJ1-3; D is undetermined. V was clipped by 4 bases and J by 0 bases, with 17 bases between them. CDR1 is SGDLS, CDR2 YYNGEE, per germline. The CDR3 covers 17 residues. This chain's CDR3 is CASSLLGREFSGNTIYF. The CDR3 DNA reads TGTGCCAGCAGCCTACTCGGAAGGGAGTTCTCTGGAAACACCATATATTTT.

This clone was seen only a few times. The rearrangement joins TRBV7-2 to TRBJ2-7; 10 bases are shared with TRBD2. This CDR3 comprises 16 residues. CDR1 and CDR2 (germline): SGHTA, FQGNSA. V gave up 4 bases and J gave up 2 bases; unmatched junction bases: 8. CDR3 in DNA: TGTGCCAGCAGCTCCGATAGCGGGAGGTTCGCCTACGAGCAGTACTTC. Its protein product is CASSSDSGRFAYEQYF.

CDR3 in DNA: TGTGCCAGCAGCCAAGGGACAGGCGGAGCTTTCTTT. Its translation is CASSQGTGGAFF. This chain joins TRBV13 and TRBJ1-1; 8 bases map to TRBD1. The junction had 6 bases not matched to a gene; V was cut back by 5 bases and J by 10 bases. CDR3 length: 12 amino acids. CDR1 and CDR2 from the germline V gene are PRHDT and FYEKMQ (reference sequence).

This clone has just a few counts. This chain uses TRBV4-1 with TRBJ2-2; 7 nucleotides match TRBD1. CDR1 is MGHRA and CDR2 is YSYEKL in the germline V gene. The V gene end was trimmed by 0 bases and the J gene end by 12 bases; junction bases not matched to a gene: 16. This CDR3 comprises 17 residues. The DNA for the CDR3 is TGCGCCAGCAGCCAAGATCGCGCTGTATGGCAGGGGGTGAAGCTGTTTTTT. This codes for CASSQDRAVWQGVKLFF.

This chain uses TRBV7-2 with TRBJ2-7; a weak D match, TRBD2 (6 bases). CDR3 length: 16 residues. V was trimmed by 6 bases and J by 7 bases, leaving 25 bases between them. The germline gives CDR1 SGHTA, CDR2 FQGNSA. CDR3 region: CASRPNRGAGLEEQYF. In DNA, the CDR3 is TGTGCCAGCAGACCTAATCGGGGTGCGGGGCTGGAAGAGCAGTACTTC.

This clone was picked up a small number of times. V gene TRBV29-1 combines with J gene TRBJ2-7; 10 bases fit TRBD2. The CDR3 has 15 amino acids. The junction had 12 bases not matched to a gene; V was cut back by 6 bases and J by 4 bases. From germline, CDR1 is SQVTM and CDR2 ANQGSEA. The CDR3 coding sequence is TGCAGCGTCCGTGGGGAGCGGGAGGGCCCTTACGAGCAGTACTTC. Amino acids: CSVRGEREGPYEQYF.

This clone turned up a few times. The V gene is TRBV5-8, the J gene TRBJ1-1, with TRBD1 matching 9 bases. In germline, CDR1 is SGHTS, CDR2 YDEGEE. This CDR3 region has 16 residues. V was pared by 1 base and J by 4 bases, with 8 bases of the junction left unmatched. CDR3 amino acids: CASSLPGTGLGTEAFF. DNA of the CDR3: TGTGCCAGCAGCTTGCCCGGGACAGGGCTGGGCACTGAAGCTTTCTTT.

This clone showed up many times. The CDR3 carries no conserved terminal phenylalanine or tryptophan, so it likely arises from a read error. It is unclear where the CDR3 begins or ends on the DNA, so no DNA is shown, and the CDR3 is as TCRdb lists it. The chain links TRBV5-6 to TRBJ2-7; the table names TRBD1, a call not compared with the DNA. From germline, CDR1 is SGHDT and CDR2 YYEEEE. The CDR3 adds up to 13 amino acids, both ends counted. The CDR3 protein is CASSLATFGTGSY.

Comments on this clone: The sample has other DNA sequences that encode this CDR3 too. The V and J genes are TRBV9 and TRBJ1-1; D is undetermined. Deletions cut 0 bases from V and 1 base from J, with 7 bases between. CDR1 and CDR2 (germline): SGDLS, YYNGEE. The CDR3 runs to 14 residues. CDR3 sequence: CASSVVAGNTEAFF. DNA of the CDR3: TGTGCCAGCAGCGTAGTCGCCGGGAACACTGAAGCTTTCTTT.

The chain links TRBV28 to TRBJ2-5; 9 positions agree with TRBD1. V trimming: 7 bases; J trimming: 5 bases; junction bases outside the gene matches: 8. This CDR3 is built from 14 residues. Germline CDR1 reads MDHEN; CDR2 reads SYDVKM. The CDR3 DNA sequence: TGTGCCAGCAAAACAGGGGGCGCCGAGGAGACCCAGTACTTC. Translated: CASKTGGAEETQYF.